This T cell receptor beta chain was observed in a study of blood T cell repertoires in COVID-19. The wider study: PBMCs, B-cell-depleted T cells, or T cells were the source of the cDNA or gDNA that made up the material.

Germline CDR1 is LGHDT and CDR2 is YNNKEL (reference sequence). The CDR3 loop spans 17 amino acids. Trimming took 0 bases from V and 3 from J; bases not matched to a gene: 8. Original analysis: Amplified reference gene primers provided the basis for estimating nucleated cell counts. Profiled with immunoSEQ multiplex PCR; TCRdb holds only in-frame clones, not every one. V and J calls and clone size are those listed in that table; D and trimming were worked out from the DNA. The sample yields about 200,000 clones, 65% to 90% seen once. The sample consisted of peripheral blood. This receptor was identified in a human donor in a cohort sampled during active COVID-19. The rearrangement joins TRBV3-1 (or the pseudogene TRBV3-2) to TRBJ2-7; 10 bases agree with TRBD2. CDR3 region: CASSQDFGSSGSYEQYF. Here the CDR3 DNA reads TGTGCCAGCAGCCAAGATTTTGGGTCTAGCGGGAGCTACGAGCAGTACTTC.